The 17 T cell receptor beta chains in this list originate from one sample, sequenced in a study of STAT3 mutations in large granular lymphocyte leukemia. Study-level points and caveats: At least one immunodominant TCR beta clonotype appeared in every T-cell large granular lymphocyte leukemia patient.

The method was immunoSEQ multiplex PCR; TCRdb's version includes in-frame clones alone and lacks a portion of them. The data contain thousands of clones, roughly nine tenths of them singletons. These TCRs' antigens remain unknown. The source material was peripheral blood mononuclear cells. These receptors originate from a woman aged 70-85 years with T-cell large granular lymphocyte leukemia. Some clones in this sample may be carry-over from other donors' samples.

The chain recombines TRBV7-9 with TRBJ1-1; D ambiguous. The germline V and J ends were trimmed by 3 bases and 5 bases, with 13 bases remaining between them. The germline V gene encodes CDR1 SEHNR and CDR2 FQNEAQ (reference sequence). The CDR3 spans 14 residues. The CDR3 loop is CASSLGLPGTEAFF. CDR3 nucleotides: TGTGCCAGCAGCTTGGGCCTCCCGGGGACTGAAGCTTTCTTT.

The genes are TRBV5-1 and TRBJ2-7; TRBD1 matches at 8 bases. This CDR3 contains 15 residues. CDR1 is SGHRS, CDR2 YFSETQ, per germline. The J segment lost 6 bases and the V segment lost 4 bases, leaving 12 bases of the junction unmatched. The CDR3 DNA reads TGCGCCAGCAGCCCCGGGGCAGGGGGCAAAGGCGAGCAGTACTTC. Residues: CASSPGAGGKGEQYF.

The chain uses TRBV6-6 and TRBJ2-7; a weak D match, TRBD2 (7 bases). The CDR3 is 15 amino acids. The V gene's germline CDR1 is MNHNY and CDR2 SVGAGI (reference sequence). V was pared by 2 bases and J by 2 bases, with 13 bases between. The CDR3 loop reads CASSYDRGATYEQYF. In nucleotides, the CDR3 is TGTGCCAGCAGTTACGACCGGGGGGCTACCTACGAGCAGTACTTC.

The rearrangement joins TRBV7-9 to TRBJ1-4; 7 nucleotides match TRBD1. V shed 7 bases, J shed 2 bases, and the junction held 4 bases outside the gene matches. Germline V gene lookup returns CDR1 SEHNR and CDR2 FQNEAQ (reference sequence). The CDR3 has 14 residues. In DNA, the CDR3 is TGTGCCAGCACCCGACAGGGCACTAATGAAAAACTGTTTTTT. It yields the protein CASTRQGTNEKLFF.

This chain links TRBV7-2 with TRBJ1-6; D is uncertain. V lost 1 base and J 10 bases, leaving 11 bases between the germline ends. Per the germline V gene, CDR1 is SGHTA and CDR2 is FQGNSA. The CDR3 is 14 amino acids. Written as DNA, the CDR3 is TGTGCCAGCAGCTTAGATGATCGGGTCTCACCCCTCCACTTT. It encodes CASSLDDRVSPLHF.

This clone was seen more than once but under ten times. The J gene is TRBJ1-2, the V gene TRBV30; D unresolved. The CDR3 runs to 11 residues. V lost 2 bases and J lost 7, with 8 bases in between. Germline V gene data show CDR1 as GTSNPN and CDR2 as SVGIG (reference sequence). CDR3 sequence reads: CAWSLVGGYTF. The CDR3 coding sequence is TGTGCCTGGAGTTTGGTCGGTGGCTACACCTTC.

The chain carries TRBV30 and TRBJ1-1; D is possibly TRBD1 (6 bases). The germline gives CDR1 GTSNPN, CDR2 SVGIG (reference sequence). Deletions cut 2 bases from V and 2 bases from J, with 15 bases between. This CDR3 is built from 15 residues. CDR3 in amino acids: CAWSKGRGSNTEAFF. The CDR3 DNA is TGTGCCTGGAGTAAAGGCAGGGGCTCCAACACTGAAGCTTTCTTT.

The chain joins TRBV29-1 to TRBJ2-7, with D maybe TRBD2 (6 bases). There are 13 residues in the CDR3. Germline V lookup: CDR1 SQVTM, CDR2 ANQGSEA. V gave up 7 bases and J gave up 0 bases, with 13 bases separating them. The CDR3 spells CSALAESSYEQYF. CDR3 sequence (DNA): TGCAGCGCTTTAGCGGAGAGCTCCTACGAGCAGTACTTC.

The CDR3 sequence is CASSMGHYEQYF. Here the CDR3 DNA reads TGTGCCAGCAGCATGGGCCACTACGAGCAGTACTTC. The rearrangement links TRBV7-8 to TRBJ2-7; D uncertain. Germline V gives CDR1 SGHVS, CDR2 FQNEAQ. With 5 bases removed from V and 3 bases from J, the gap between germline ends came to 8 bases. The CDR3 has 12 residues.

CDR3 in amino acids: CSAQHQETQYF. In DNA, the CDR3 is TGCAGTGCTCAACACCAAGAGACCCAGTACTTC. The rearrangement joins TRBV20-1 to TRBJ2-5; no clear D gene. This CDR3 is 11 amino acids long. CDR1 and CDR2 (germline): DFQATT, SNEGSKA (reference sequence). V shed 5 bases and J shed 0 bases, with 4 bases lying between them.

Here the CDR3 reads CASSVWGGGLNTGELFF. CDR3 sequence (DNA): TGTGCCAGCAGCGTATGGGGAGGGGGCCTGAACACCGGGGAGCTGTTTTTT. This chain uses TRBV9 with TRBJ2-2; D could derive from TRBD1 or TRBD2 (7 bases each). Germline CDR1 is SGDLS and CDR2 is YYNGEE. Trimming left V 1 base short and J 1 base short, with 14 bases between. This CDR3 spans 17 amino acids. Variable domain in full (rest from reference TRBV9 and TRBJ2-2): DSGVTQTPKHLITATGQRVTLRCSPRSGDLSVYWYQQSLDQGLQFLIQYYNGEERAKGNILERFSAQQFPDLHSELNLSSLELGDSALYFCASSVWGGGLNTGELFFGEGSRLTVL.

The sample holds a few counts of this clone. The gene calls are TRBV25-1 and TRBJ1-2; D gene uncertain. Germline CDR1 and CDR2: MGHDK and SYGVNS. This CDR3 region has 13 residues. The V gene lost 2 bases and the J gene lost 5 bases, with 9 bases spanning the gap. CDR3 nucleotides: TGTGCCAGCAGTGAACAGGCCCTTTATGGCTACACCTTC. Translation gives CASSEQALYGYTF.

V is TRBV5-1 and J is TRBJ1-1, with D tentatively TRBD1 (5 bases). The CDR3 has 12 amino acids. Trimming left V 7 bases short and J 7 bases short, with 14 bases between. Germline lookup yields CDR1 SGHRS and CDR2 YFSETQ. The CDR3 loop is CASSTGGFEAFF. The CDR3 bases are TGCGCCAGCTCTACGGGGGGTTTTGAAGCTTTCTTT.

The chain recombines TRBV25-1 with TRBJ2-7; perhaps TRBD1 as D (6 bases). Germline CDR1 MGHDK, CDR2 SYGVNS. CDR3 length: 15 amino acids. Between the trimmed V and J ends, which lost 1 base and 2 bases, there was a span of 12 bases. The CDR3 region has the DNA TGTGCCAGCAGTGAATCGCTGACAGGTCCCTACGAGCAGTACTTC. Translating it yields CASSESLTGPYEQYF.

The J gene is TRBJ1-2, the V gene TRBV7-2; 12 nucleotides match TRBD1. CDR3 length: 16 residues. Germline trimming cut 4 bases from V and 8 bases from J; bases unmatched to any gene: 11. Germline V gene data show CDR1 as SGHTA and CDR2 as FQGNSA. This CDR3 reads CASSWGQGAVVAGYTF. CDR3 in DNA: TGTGCCAGCAGCTGGGGACAGGGGGCGGTTGTGGCCGGCTACACCTTC. Looking up the rest from reference TRBV7-2 and TRBJ1-2 gives the full variable domain: GAGVSQSPSNKVTEKGKDVELRCDPISGHTALYWYRQSLGQGLEFLIYFQGNSAPDKSGLPSDRFSAERTGGSVSTLTIQRTQQEDSAVYLCASSWGQGAVVAGYTFGSGTRLTVV.

The chain has TRBV30 and TRBJ1-2, with TRBD1 identical over 7 bases. V trimming: 5 bases; J trimming: 6 bases; junction bases outside the gene matches: 15. Germline CDR1 is GTSNPN and CDR2 is SVGIG (reference sequence). CDR3 size: 15 residues. CDR3 bases: TGTGCCTGGCATCCCCCAGAAGGGGGCCCAGATGGCTACACCTTC. This codes for CAWHPPEGGPDGYTF.

The chain carries TRBV15 and TRBJ1-5; D remains unclear. Germline V gene sequence: CDR1 LNHNV, CDR2 YYDKDF (reference sequence). V was pared by 3 bases and J by 1 base, with 10 bases between. CDR3 length: 15 residues. CDR3 loop: CATSSPILSNQPQHF. In DNA, the CDR3 is TGTGCCACCAGCAGCCCTATTTTGAGCAATCAGCCCCAGCATTTT.